This T cell receptor beta chain was identified during a study of OX40 agonist ivuxolimab in advanced cancers. Assay used: immunoSEQ multiplex PCR; TCRdb lists only in-frame clones, some missing. The sample records some 80,000 clones, about four fifths being singletons. Trimming stripped 1 base from V and 1 base from J, with 4 bases between. This CDR3 region has 13 residues. Germline V gene data show CDR1 as LNHNV and CDR2 as YYDKDF (reference sequence). V gene TRBV15 combines with J gene TRBJ1-1; D gene ambiguous. Sequenced here: CD4+ or CD8+ T cells sorted from blood, sampled in a trial of the OX40 agonist ivuxolimab. The origin of this receptor is an adult with an advanced solid tumor such as melanoma, head and neck, liver or kidney cancer. The CDR3 reads CATSRVGNTEAFF. In DNA form, the CDR3 reads TGTGCCACCAGCAGAGTAGGGAACACTGAAGCTTTCTTT.